These T cell receptor beta chains were read from a single sample in a study of T cell responses to AZD1222 COVID-19 vaccine. Profiling relied on immunoSEQ multiplex PCR, and the TCRdb table lists in-frame clones only, not all of them. The sample has about 150,000 clones, approximately 90% seen once. The sample in question was peripheral blood, obtained 28 days after the second AZD1222 dose. Source of these receptors: an adult who received the AZD1222 COVID-19 vaccine. CDR3s include the opening cysteine and the closing phenylalanine or tryptophan. A D gene is named only where the DNA matches it firmly. Only some rows state a clone size, as once, few, many or a class for expanded clones.

NA	TRBJ2-7	NA	TRBV4-2	TGTGCCAGCAGCCACCCTCCCCCGGCCGAGCAGTACTTC	CASSHPPPAEQYF
NA	TRBJ2-1	NA	TRBV7-8	TGTGCCAGCAGCTTAGACGCCAGGGTTTCGTACGAGCAGTTCTTC	CASSLDARVSYEQFF
NA	TRBJ2-1	NA	TRBV7-9	TGTGCCAGCAGCTTACTGTCGAGCAATGAGCAGTTCTTC	CASSLLSSNEQFF
NA	TRBJ2-3	NA	TRBV7-9	TGTGCCAGCAGCTTACTGGCGGAGACTAGCACAGATACGCAGTATTTT	CASSLLAETSTDTQYF
NA	TRBJ2-3	TRBD2	TRBV11-3	TGTGCCAGCAGCTTAGACCCTAGCGGGGCAGATACGCAGTATTTT	CASSLDPSGADTQYF
NA	TRBJ1-5	TRBD1	TRBV10-3	TGTGCCATCAGTCTCGACAGGGGGGATCAGCCCCAGCATTTT	CAISLDRGDQPQHF
NA	TRBJ1-2	NA	TRBV19	TGTGCCAGTAGTATTGATTCGTCTCCGATCTATGGCTACACCTTC	CASSIDSSPIYGYTF
NA	TRBJ1-5	NA	TRBV12-3/TRBV12-4	TGTGCCAGCAGTTTCTCGGGAACCCAGCCCCAGCATTTT	CASSFSGTQPQHF
NA	TRBJ2-7	TRBD2	TRBV13	TGTGCCAGCAGCTTGGGACTAGCGACCCACGAGCAGTACTTC	CASSLGLATHEQYF
NA	TRBJ1-1	NA	TRBV5-4	TGTGCCAGCAGCTTGACCGGAAACACTGAAGCTTTCTTT	CASSLTGNTEAFF
NA	TRBJ2-1	TRBD2	TRBV6-4	TGTGCCAGCAGCGGAACTAGCGGGGGTATGGGTTACAATGAGCAGTTCTTC	CASSGTSGGMGYNEQFF
NA	TRBJ1-2	TRBD1	TRBV9	TGTGCCAGCAGTGAACCGGGACAGGGGGCGACTGGCTACACCTTC	CASSEPGQGATGYTF
NA	TRBJ2-5	TRBD1	TRBV5-8	TGTGCCAGCAGCTGGACAGGGTACCAAGAGACCCAGTACTTC	CASSWTGYQETQYF
NA	TRBJ1-5	NA	TRBV6-5	TGTGCCAGCAGCCGGTGGACGGTGCGCCAGCCCCAGCATTTT	CASSRWTVRQPQHF
few	TRBJ2-7	NA	TRBV7-9	TGTGCCAGCAGCTCACGTGGTCCTTACGAGCAGTACTTC	CASSSRGPYEQYF
few	TRBJ2-2	NA	TRBV2	TGTGCCAGCAGGGAAGACAGGATTTCGGGGACCGGGGAGCTGTTTTTT	CASREDRISGTGELFF
NA	TRBJ1-6	NA	TRBV2	TGTGCCAGCAGGCGGGGACCTCCTGGGGCCCTCCACTTT	CASRRGPPGALHF
NA	TRBJ2-5	TRBD2	TRBV4-2	TGTGCCAGCAGCGTAGAACGCGGGGGGGCGTCTGAGACCCAGTACTTC	CASSVERGGASETQYF
NA	TRBJ2-3	TRBD2	TRBV5-6	TGTGCCAGCAGCTTGGAAGCGGGGGGGCCTACAGATACGCAGTATTTT	CASSLEAGGPTDTQYF
NA	TRBJ2-3	NA	TRBV5-1	TGCGCCAGCAGCTTGGGAGGGCAGGAAGATACGCAGTATTTT	CASSLGGQEDTQYF
NA	TRBJ2-7	TRBD1	TRBV7-2	TGTGCCAGCAGCTTAGGGACAGGGCCCTACGAGCAGTACTTC	CASSLGTGPYEQYF
NA	TRBJ1-4	NA	TRBV11-2	TGTGCCAACCTACACCCCGGGACTAATGAAAAACTGTTTTTT	CANLHPGTNEKLFF
NA	TRBJ1-1	TRBD1	TRBV10-1	TGCGCCAGCAGTGAGACACACAGGGGGGGCACTGAAGCTTTCTTT	CASSETHRGGTEAFF
NA	TRBJ1-1	NA	TRBV5-1	TGCGCCAGCAGCTCATTCGGGGGGCTTAACACTGAAGCTTTCTTT	CASSSFGGLNTEAFF
NA	TRBJ2-1	NA	TRBV7-9	TGTGCCAGCAGCTTAATTACGGATGAGCAGTTCTTC	CASSLITDEQFF
NA	TRBJ2-3	NA	TRBV6-2/TRBV6-3	TGTGCCAGCAGTTACCTTAAACTTAGCACAGATACGCAGTATTTT	CASSYLKLSTDTQYF
NA	TRBJ2-3	TRBD1	TRBV7-2	TGTGCCAGCAGCTTAGGGTACGGGACAGTCACAGATACGCAGTATTTT	CASSLGYGTVTDTQYF
NA	TRBJ1-4	NA	TRBV21-1	TGTGCCAGCAGCACCTCGACAGGAACTAATGAAAAACTGTTTTTT	CASSTSTGTNEKLFF
NA	TRBJ2-2	TRBD2	TRBV7-9	TGTGCCAGCAGCTTGACTAGCGGGGGGCCGGGGACCGGGGAGCTGTTTTTT	CASSLTSGGPGTGELFF
once	TRBJ2-7	NA	TRBV19	TGTGCCAGTAGTATTTCTCCCCCAGGATCCTACGAGCAGTACTTC	CASSISPPGSYEQYF
NA	TRBJ1-2	NA	TRBV7-2	TGTGCCAGCAGCTTAGGAGGAGACAGAAGACTAGGCTACACCTTC	CASSLGGDRRLGYTF
NA	TRBJ1-2	NA	TRBV3-1/TRBV3-2	TGTGCCAGCAGTCCAGGACAGCTCACTAACTATGGCTACACCTTC	CASSPGQLTNYGYTF
NA	TRBJ1-4	NA	TRBV29-1	TGCAGCGCCTCCGCGGACAGTTCAGTAACAAAACTGTTTTTT	CSASADSSVTKLFF
NA	TRBJ1-6	NA	TRBV3-1/TRBV3-2	TGTGCCAGCCAATCAGCAAGCTCCTATAATTCACCCCTCCACTTT	CASQSASSYNSPLHF
NA	TRBJ2-7	NA	TRBV5-8	TGTGCCAGCAGCATGCGGCAGGAGCAGTACTTC	CASSMRQEQYF
NA	TRBJ1-2	NA	TRBV19	TGTGCCAGTTCTATATCCGGGAACTATGGCTACACCTTC	CASSISGNYGYTF
NA	TRBJ2-4	NA	TRBV6-5	TGTGCCAGCAGATGGGAAAACATTCAGTACTTC	CASRWENIQYF
once	TRBJ1-1	NA	TRBV3-1/TRBV3-2	TGTGCCAGCAGTCGAAACAGGCTTTTGGGGACTGAAGCTTTCTTT	CASSRNRLLGTEAFF
once	TRBJ2-1	NA	TRBV4-1	TGCGCCAGCTTTACGGGTGGTGGCGGTGTAGGCTCCTACAATGAGCAGTTCTTC	CASFTGGGGVGSYNEQFF
NA	TRBJ1-2	TRBD1	TRBV6-5	TGTGCCAGCAGTTACTCAGGGACAGGGAGGGTCTATGGCTACACCTTC	CASSYSGTGRVYGYTF
NA	TRBJ2-1	TRBD2	TRBV9	TGTGCCAGCAGCGTAGGCATAGCGGGGTTATCCAATGAGCAGTTCTTC	CASSVGIAGLSNEQFF
NA	TRBJ2-5	NA	TRBV5-1	TGCGCCAGCAGCTTGGTGGTTTTAGCGGTTCAAGAGACCCAGTACTTC	CASSLVVLAVQETQYF
NA	TRBJ1-2	NA	TRBV28	TGTGCCAGCAGTTTAGTTCCGGTTTCAAACTATGGCTACACCTTC	CASSLVPVSNYGYTF
NA	TRBJ1-1	NA	TRBV19	TGTGCCAGTAGTACTTTGCTGAACACTGAAGCTTTCTTT	CASSTLLNTEAFF
once	TRBJ1-5	NA	TRBV19	TGTGCCAGTAGTTGGGGGGGCAGCCAGCCCCAGCATTTT	CASSWGGSQPQHF
NA	TRBJ1-2	TRBD1	TRBV3-1/TRBV3-2	TGTGCCAGCAGCCCTTACCGGGACAGGGGGCATGAGAATGGCTACACCTTC	CASSPYRDRGHENGYTF
once	TRBJ1-2	NA	TRBV19	TGTGCCAGTAGGGCCAGAGCTAACTATGGCTACACCTTC	CASRARANYGYTF
NA	TRBJ2-5	NA	TRBV14	TGTGCCAGCAGCCAAGGGGGAGGAGGGGGCTTACAAGAGACCCAGTACTTC	CASSQGGGGGLQETQYF
NA	TRBJ2-7	NA	TRBV2	TGTGCCAGCAGTGAAAACAGGGAGGCCGAGCAGTACTTC	CASSENREAEQYF